These 20 T cell receptor beta chains share one sample of origin, sequenced in a study of OX40 agonist ivuxolimab in advanced cancers. The table came from immunoSEQ multiplex PCR; TCRdb's copy has only in-frame clones and leaves some out. The table includes fewer than 70,000 clones, about 90% detected once. The source was CD4+ or CD8+ T cells sorted from blood, collected in a trial of the OX40 agonist ivuxolimab. The receptor source for this set is an adult with an advanced solid tumor such as melanoma, head and neck, liver or kidney cancer.

CDR3 in amino acids: CATRPRDRGNIQYF. The DNA of the CDR3 is TGTGCCACCAGACCCCGGGACAGGGGGAACATTCAGTACTTC. V is TRBV15 and J is TRBJ2-4; 11 bases align to TRBD1. V lost 6 bases and J lost 7; bases outside the gene matches: 5. Germline V gene sequence: CDR1 LNHNV, CDR2 YYDKDF (reference sequence). The CDR3 covers 14 residues.

This chain connects TRBV30 to TRBJ2-4; possibly TRBD2 for D (5 bases). CDR1 GTSNPN and CDR2 SVGIG come from the germline V gene (reference sequence). With 1 base removed from V and 0 bases from J, the gap between germline ends came to 13 bases. CDR3 size: 16 residues. CDR3 bases: TGTGCCTGGAGTGGAGGGTCGAGCTTAGCCAAAAACATTCAGTACTTC. Translated: CAWSGGSSLAKNIQYF.

This clone has just a few counts. CDR3 nucleotides: TGTGCCAGCAGTGCAGGGGGGCTAGAGAACGAGCAGTACTTC. It yields the protein CASSAGGLENEQYF. The chain is built from TRBV6-6 and TRBJ2-7; D may be TRBD1 (7 bases). Germline-derived CDR1 and CDR2 are MNHNY and SVGAGI (reference sequence). V lost 5 bases, J lost 5 bases, and 16 bases lay in between. The length of the CDR3 is 14 residues.

The rearrangement uses TRBV19 and TRBJ2-1, with D possibly being TRBD1 (6 bases). V was pared by 8 bases and J by 9 bases, with 20 bases between. Germline loops: CDR1 LNHDA, CDR2 SQIVND (reference sequence). CDR3 length: 14 amino acids. The CDR3 DNA sequence: TGTGCCAGTGCCCCGCAGGGGTCCGGGACTGAGCAGTTCTTC. Translated: CASAPQGSGTEQFF. The complete variable domain, with remaining parts taken from reference TRBV19 and TRBJ2-1, reads DGGITQSPKYLFRKEGQNVTLSCEQNLNHDAMYWYRQDPGQGLRLIYYSQIVNDFQKGDIAEGYSVSREKKESFPLTVTSAQKNPTAFYLCASAPQGSGTEQFFGPGTRLTVL.

The chain employs TRBV6-6 and TRBJ2-1; 8 nucleotides agree with TRBD2. V lost 6 bases, J lost 4 bases, and 2 bases stayed unmatched. This CDR3 has 13 residues. CDR1 is MNHNY, CDR2 SVGAGI, per germline (reference sequence). The CDR3 DNA reads TGTGCCAGCAGCGGACTAGCATACAATGAGCAGTTCTTC. It specifies CASSGLAYNEQFF.

The chain carries TRBV29-1 and TRBJ1-4; maybe TRBD1 (6 bases). Germline loops: CDR1 SQVTM, CDR2 ANQGSEA. The CDR3 consists of 14 residues. The V end lost 6 bases, the J end lost 0 bases, and 11 bases lay between the germline ends. The DNA of the CDR3 is TGCAGCGTCTCAGGGGTTGCAACTAATGAAAAACTGTTTTTT. Its translation is CSVSGVATNEKLFF.

The DNA of the CDR3 is TGTGCCAGCAGTCCATACGGCGGGACAGTTGCCTCACCCCTCCACTTT. Its translation: CASSPYGGTVASPLHF. The V and J genes are TRBV28 and TRBJ1-6; TRBD1 matches at 7 bases. CDR1 is MDHEN, CDR2 SYDVKM, per germline. The CDR3 has 16 residues. With V trimmed by 5 bases and J by 10 bases, 14 bases remained unmatched.

This clone was detected once. The chain combines TRBV7-9 with TRBJ2-1, with TRBD2 identical over 10 bases. The CDR3 has 19 amino acids. Germline-derived CDR1 and CDR2 are SEHNR and FQNEAQ (reference sequence). The trim removed 3 bases at V and 7 bases at J, leaving 18 bases unmatched. CDR3 bases: TGTGCCAGCAGCTTGGGGGGTCCTAGCGGGAGACCCGGGGGTAATGAGCAGTTCTTC. It encodes CASSLGGPSGRPGGNEQFF.

The V and J genes are TRBV29-1 and TRBJ2-1, with a possible D match to TRBD1 (6 bases). The CDR3 is 14 amino acids. V was clipped by 7 bases and J by 9 bases, with 22 bases between them. CDR1 is SQVTM and CDR2 is ANQGSEA in the germline V gene. CDR3 loop: CSAKEGGRRGEQFF. The CDR3 DNA follows: TGCAGCGCCAAAGAAGGGGGTCGCAGGGGTGAGCAGTTCTTC.

The gene calls are TRBV7-6 and TRBJ1-2; D is ambiguous. The CDR3 extends over 11 amino acids. In germline, CDR1 is SGHVS, CDR2 FNYEAQ. The germline V and J ends were trimmed by 4 bases and 6 bases, with 6 bases remaining between them. The DNA of the CDR3 is TGTGCCAGCAGCTCTTCCCATGGCTACACCTTC. It is translated as CASSSSHGYTF.

This chain uses TRBV7-6 with TRBJ2-3; a possible D gene is TRBD1 (5 bases). The germline V gene has CDR1 SGHVS and CDR2 FNYEAQ. Trimming took 5 bases from V and 6 from J, leaving 18 bases between them. The CDR3 extends over 15 amino acids. CDR3 loop: CASSQDSSWADTQYF. The DNA for the CDR3 is TGTGCCAGCAGCCAAGACAGCAGCTGGGCGGATACGCAGTATTTT.

The chain recombines TRBV5-1 with TRBJ2-5; D call uncertain. CDR3 length: 11 amino acids. Germline loops: CDR1 SGHRS, CDR2 YFSETQ. Trimming shortened V by 3 bases and J by 1 base, and 1 base separated the two germline ends. The chain's CDR3 is CASSSQETQYF. The CDR3 bases are TGCGCCAGCAGCTCCCAAGAGACCCAGTACTTC.

V is TRBV5-1 and J is TRBJ2-2, with D possibly TRBD1 on 6 matching bases. CDR1 and CDR2 from the germline V gene are SGHRS and YFSETQ. The CDR3 runs 16 residues. V was trimmed by 0 bases and J by 4 bases, leaving 13 bases between them. CDR3: CASSLVQGFGTGELFF. For the CDR3, the DNA is TGCGCCAGCAGCTTGGTCCAGGGGTTCGGCACCGGGGAGCTGTTTTTT.

The rearrangement links TRBV7-9 to TRBJ2-5, with D tentatively TRBD1 (6 bases). This CDR3 is 17 amino acids long. With 5 bases removed from V and 2 bases from J, the gap between germline ends came to 21 bases. Germline V lookup: CDR1 SEHNR, CDR2 FQNEAQ (reference sequence). In DNA, the CDR3 is TGTGCCAGCAGCCATAGAGGTAGGGGACAAGAGCAAGAGACCCAGTACTTC. Protein sequence: CASSHRGRGQEQETQYF. The variable domain in full, with the rest retrieved from reference TRBV7-9 and TRBJ2-5, is DTGVSQNPRHKITKRGQNVTFRCDPISEHNRLYWYRQTLGQGPEFLTYFQNEAQLEKSRLLSDRFSAERPKGSFSTLEIQRTEQGDSAMYLCASSHRGRGQEQETQYFGPGTRLLVL.

The chain links TRBV5-1 to TRBJ2-1, with D perhaps assigned TRBD1 or TRBD2 (5 bases each). With 1 base removed from V and 11 bases from J, the gap between germline ends came to 13 bases. The CDR3 runs to 13 residues. Looked up from germline, CDR1 is SGHRS and CDR2 is YFSETQ. In DNA form, the CDR3 reads TGCGCCAGCAGCTTGAAAGCCCCGGGGCAGCAGTTCTTC. Protein: CASSLKAPGQQFF.

The chain links TRBV6-4 to TRBJ2-2, with D possibly being TRBD1 (5 bases). Trimming removed 5 bases at V and 7 bases at J, with 14 bases between. In germline, CDR1 is MRHNA, CDR2 SNTAGT. The CDR3 extends over 14 amino acids. Here the CDR3 reads CASSFQGVGGELFF. The CDR3, as DNA: TGTGCCAGCAGTTTTCAAGGGGTGGGCGGGGAGCTGTTTTTT.

The CDR3 DNA sequence: TGTGCCAGCAGTTACGACAGGCCATCCACAGATACGCAGTATTTT. Residues: CASSYDRPSTDTQYF. V is TRBV6-6 and J is TRBJ2-3, with D maybe TRBD1 (6 bases). This CDR3 spans 15 amino acids. Germline-derived CDR1 and CDR2 are MNHNY and SVGAGI (reference sequence). V lost 2 bases to trimming and J lost 2 bases, with 11 bases between them.

This clone occurred a few times. This chain connects TRBV11-3 to TRBJ2-2, with a possible D match to TRBD2 (5 bases). The CDR3 covers 14 residues. The germline gives CDR1 SGHNT, CDR2 YENEEA. The V end was cut by 8 bases, the J end by 0 bases, with 10 bases between. DNA for the CDR3: TGTGCCAGCGCAATAGCGACGAACACCGGGGAGCTGTTTTTT. It yields the protein CASAIATNTGELFF.

The gene calls are TRBV5-4 and TRBJ2-2; no firm D call. The V gene's germline CDR1 is SGHNT and CDR2 YYREEE (reference sequence). This CDR3 contains 12 residues. V was trimmed by 6 bases and J by 1 base, leaving 4 bases between them. In DNA form, the CDR3 reads TGTGCCAGCAAAAAGAACACCGGGGAGCTGTTTTTT. Protein: CASKKNTGELFF.

This chain uses TRBV20-1 with TRBJ2-1; D gene unclear. The V end lost 7 bases, the J end lost 4 bases, and 8 bases lay between the germline ends. The germline CDR1 and CDR2 sequences are DFQATT and SNEGSKA (reference sequence). CDR3 length: 11 amino acids. The CDR3: CSVPLYNEQFF. CDR3 coding DNA: TGCAGTGTTCCCCTATACAATGAGCAGTTCTTC.